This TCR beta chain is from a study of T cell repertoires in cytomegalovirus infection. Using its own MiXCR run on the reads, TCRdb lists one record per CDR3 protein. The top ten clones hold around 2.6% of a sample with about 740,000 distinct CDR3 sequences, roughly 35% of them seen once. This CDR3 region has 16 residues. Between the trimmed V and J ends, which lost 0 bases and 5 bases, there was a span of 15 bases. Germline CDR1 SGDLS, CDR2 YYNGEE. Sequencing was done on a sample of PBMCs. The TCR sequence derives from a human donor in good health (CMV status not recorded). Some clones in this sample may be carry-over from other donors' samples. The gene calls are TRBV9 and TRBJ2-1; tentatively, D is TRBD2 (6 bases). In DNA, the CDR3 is TGTGCCAGCAGCGTAGCTTCGGGACTGGGTAACAATGAGCAGTTCTTC. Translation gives CASSVASGLGNNEQFF.